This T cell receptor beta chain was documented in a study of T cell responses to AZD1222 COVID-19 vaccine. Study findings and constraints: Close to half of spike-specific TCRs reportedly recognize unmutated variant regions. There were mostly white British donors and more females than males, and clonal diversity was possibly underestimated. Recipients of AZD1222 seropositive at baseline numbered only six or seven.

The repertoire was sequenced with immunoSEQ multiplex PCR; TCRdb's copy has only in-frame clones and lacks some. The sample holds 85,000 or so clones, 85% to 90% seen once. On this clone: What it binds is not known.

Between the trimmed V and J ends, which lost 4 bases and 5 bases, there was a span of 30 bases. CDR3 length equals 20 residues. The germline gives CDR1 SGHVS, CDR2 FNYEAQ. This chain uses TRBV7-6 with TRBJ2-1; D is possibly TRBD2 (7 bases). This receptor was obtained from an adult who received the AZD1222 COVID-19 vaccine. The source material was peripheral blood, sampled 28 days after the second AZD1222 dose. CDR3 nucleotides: TGTGCCAGCAGCTCCCAACCTCCTTCGGGGGCTAGCGGAACTAACAATGAGCAGTTCTTC. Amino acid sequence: CASSSQPPSGASGTNNEQFF. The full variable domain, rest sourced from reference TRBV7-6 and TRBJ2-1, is GAGVSQSPRYKVTKRGQDVALRCDPISGHVSLYWYRQALGQGPEFLTYFNYEAQQDKSGLPNDRFSAERPEGSISTLTIQRTEQRDSAMYRCASSSQPPSGASGTNNEQFFGPGTRLTVL.